The T cell receptor (beta chain) under discussion was sequenced for a study of technical replicates of blood from a handful of donors. CDR1 SGHTA and CDR2 FQGTGA come from the germline V gene. Trimming took off 2 bases at V and 4 bases at J, with 17 bases between the two ends. The CDR3 runs 16 residues. Data came from immunoSEQ multiplex PCR; TCRdb stores just in-frame clones and leaves some out. The sample consists of 85,000 to 100,000 clones, approximately 94% of them appearing once. This clone has only one observation. The chain is built from TRBV7-3 and TRBJ1-1; possibly TRBD1 for D (5 bases). Specimen: T cells isolated from PBMCs. The TCR was taken from a human donor in good health. The DNA for the CDR3 is TGTGCCAGCAGCTTAGCCCCAACAGGTAGTGGCACTGAAGCTTTCTTT. It translates to CASSLAPTGSGTEAFF.